This T cell receptor beta chain was sequenced in a study of cytomegalovirus exposure and HLA in healthy donors. 13 Jbeta primers and 60 Vbeta primers were used for the PCR. Only in-frame clones appear in the TCRdb table, and some are missing; sequencing was by immunoSEQ multiplex PCR. Of some 150,000 clones in the sample, about 84% are singletons; the top ten hold about 5.6%. V shed 2 bases and J shed 7 bases, with 9 bases lying between them. Germline lookup yields CDR1 LNHDA and CDR2 SQIVND (reference sequence). This CDR3 has 13 residues. The chain links TRBV19 to TRBJ2-1; no definite D call. This clonotype was obtained from a woman in her forties in good health and CMV-seropositive. Input material: PBMCs. This chain's CDR3 is CASSILPGNEQFF. CDR3 nucleotide sequence: TGTGCCAGTAGTATACTCCCCGGGAATGAGCAGTTCTTC.